These 14 T cell receptor beta chains share one sample of origin, sequenced in a study of T cell repertoires in cytomegalovirus infection. Using its own MiXCR run on the reads, TCRdb lists one record per CDR3 protein. The sample has about 530,000 distinct CDR3 sequences; around a quarter are singletons. The sample was PBMCs. The receptors shown here come from a human donor in good health (CMV status not recorded). Some clones in this sample may be carry-over from other donors' samples.

This clonotype has a count of ten or more. The J gene is TRBJ2-3, the V gene TRBV6-2 or TRBV6-3; perhaps TRBD2 as D (9 bases). V was clipped by 8 bases and J by 5 bases, with 29 bases between them. Germline V gene data show CDR1 as MNHEY and CDR2 as SVGEGT. The CDR3 sequence is 18 residues long. DNA for the CDR3: TGTGCCAGCCCCCGGACAGGGCTGCGGGAGGGGTTAGGAGATACGCAGTATTTT. Protein: CASPRTGLREGLGDTQYF.

The V gene is TRBV7-2, the J gene TRBJ1-5; tentative D call: TRBD1 (6 bases). The CDR3 spans 15 residues. V lost 5 bases to trimming and J lost 8 bases, with 19 bases between them. CDR1 SGHTA and CDR2 FQGNSA come from the germline V gene. CDR3 nucleotides: TGTGCCAGCAGCGTTAGCCTAGACAAGGGGGAGCCCCAGCATTTT. Protein product: CASSVSLDKGEPQHF.

This rearrangement joins TRBV6-1 to TRBJ2-1, with TRBD1 matching 11 bases. Trimming at V came to 10 bases and at J to 1 base, leaving 12 bases not matched to a gene. This CDR3 contains 17 residues. Germline V gene data show CDR1 as MNHNS and CDR2 as SASEGT. This CDR3 is CAISRDRGTTSYNEQFF. The CDR3 DNA follows: TGTGCCATCTCCCGGGACAGGGGGACTACGTCCTACAATGAGCAGTTCTTC.

CDR3 in DNA: TGTGCTAGTGGTTTGGTACTAGCGGGGTTAAGCACAGATACGCAGTATTTT. Translation gives CASGLVLAGLSTDTQYF. The chain uses TRBV12-5 and TRBJ2-3, with 10 positions matching TRBD2. After removal of 0 bases from V and 0 bases from J, the junction contained 3 bases not matched to a gene. Per germline, CDR1 LGHNT and CDR2 FRNRAP. This CDR3 spans 17 amino acids.

Remarks on this clonotype: A much bigger clone sits one base away, suggesting this may be a read error. A read error is likely, as this CDR3 ends without the conserved phenylalanine or tryptophan. The chain carries TRBV12-3 or TRBV12-4 and TRBJ1-1, with TRBD1 matching 7 bases. The V and J ends lost 5 bases and 7 bases, in that order; junction bases with no gene match: 4. This CDR3 has 12 residues. The CDR3 region is CASSPGTVEAFS. CDR3 coding DNA: TGTGCCAGCAGTCCGGGGACAGTTGAAGCTTTCTCT.

This clonotype was detected ten times or more. The chain joins TRBV28 to TRBJ2-1; the match to TRBD1 covers 7 bases. The CDR3 spans 15 residues. CDR1 is MDHEN, CDR2 SYDVKM, per germline. After removal of 5 bases from V and 6 bases from J, the junction contained 10 bases not matched to a gene. The CDR3 region is CASSPPGQAFNEQFF. Written as DNA, the CDR3 is TGTGCCAGCAGTCCGCCCGGACAGGCGTTCAATGAGCAGTTCTTC. Looking up the rest from reference TRBV28 and TRBJ2-1 gives the full variable domain: DVKVTQSSRYLVKRTGEKVFLECVQDMDHENMFWYRQDPGLGLRLIYFSYDVKMKEKGDIPEGYSVSREKKERFSLILESASTNQTSMYLCASSPPGQAFNEQFFGPGTRLTVL.

This chain connects TRBV12-3 or TRBV12-4 to TRBJ1-1; D is unresolved. This CDR3 has 15 amino acids. Trimming left V 6 bases short and J 0 bases short, with 14 bases between. In nucleotides, the CDR3 is TGTGCCAGCAGACACTTGGGGTCCTTGAACACTGAAGCTTTCTTT. Its translation is CASRHLGSLNTEAFF.

This clonotype showed up many times. This chain connects TRBV7-8 to TRBJ2-1; TRBD2 agrees at 9 bases. The CDR3 sequence is 16 residues long. In germline, CDR1 is SGHVS, CDR2 FQNEAQ. The junction had 16 bases not matched to a gene; V was cut back by 6 bases and J by 10 bases. The CDR3 sequence: CASSTQGVRSGGEQFF. CDR3 sequence (DNA): TGTGCCAGCAGTACCCAGGGAGTCAGGAGCGGGGGGGAGCAGTTCTTC.

V is TRBV4-2 and J is TRBJ2-3; TRBD2 aligns across 11 bases. There are 18 residues in the CDR3. In germline, CDR1 is LGHNA, CDR2 YNFKEQ. V shed 0 bases, J shed 4 bases, and the junction held 9 bases outside the gene matches. CDR3 DNA: TGTGCCAGCAGCCAAGATCGCTACGCACTAGCGGGAGCAGATACGCAGTATTTT. Protein product: CASSQDRYALAGADTQYF.

This clonotype was picked up many times. The chain carries TRBV28 and TRBJ1-2; TRBD1 aligns across 8 bases. The CDR3 runs to 16 residues. Germline CDR1 reads MDHEN; CDR2 reads SYDVKM. V was clipped by 4 bases and J by 4 bases; unmatched bases: 11. The CDR3 bases are TGTGCCAGCAGTTCCCTAAGGACAGGGACTACCTATGGCTACACCTTC. Residues: CASSSLRTGTTYGYTF.

This chain uses TRBV28 with TRBJ2-3; D unresolved. The ends were cut back, 2 bases at V and 1 base at J, with 19 bases in the middle. The V gene's germline CDR1 is MDHEN and CDR2 SYDVKM. CDR3 size: 18 residues. DNA for the CDR3: TGTGCCAGCAGTTTAGTTCTGGGTGGCAGGCCCCGCACAGATACGCAGTATTTT. Its protein is CASSLVLGGRPRTDTQYF.

The V gene is TRBV25-1, the J gene TRBJ2-7, with D possibly TRBD2 on 6 matching bases. Trimming took off 0 bases at V and 7 bases at J, with 16 bases between the two ends. The length of the CDR3 is 15 residues. CDR1 MGHDK and CDR2 SYGVNS come from the germline V gene. DNA for the CDR3: TGTGCCAGCAGTGAATACAGTGGACCGGGGGAGGAGCAGTACTTC. As protein: CASSEYSGPGEEQYF.

V usage is TRBV6-1 and J usage is TRBJ2-1; 8 bases are shared with TRBD2. J lost 0 bases, V lost 6 bases, and 19 bases had no gene match. CDR1 is MNHNS and CDR2 is SASEGT in the germline V gene. The CDR3 has 20 residues. The DNA for the CDR3 is TGTGCCAGCAGCGGGACCGTCCGGGGGGGAGCCCGGAGCTCCTACAATGAGCAGTTCTTC. Translated: CASSGTVRGGARSSYNEQFF.

This clonotype was recorded at least ten times. The chain combines TRBV6-5 with TRBJ2-7; 10 positions match TRBD2. Germline CDR1 and CDR2: MNHEY and SVGAGI. The CDR3 loop spans 15 amino acids. V lost 6 bases, J lost 1 base, and 6 bases stayed unmatched. In DNA form, the CDR3 reads TGTGCCAGCAGACACGGACTAGCGGAATCCTACGAGCAGTACTTC. Protein sequence: CASRHGLAESYEQYF.